The 5 T cell receptor beta chains in this list originate from one sample, sequenced in a study of blood T cells in healthy people across ages. The second PCR ran about 6 to 12 cycles with a sample-barcoded 5' primer and J-beta primers. A single record per CDR3 protein comes from TCRdb applying MiXCR to the 5' RACE reads. Among approximately 800,000 distinct CDR3 sequences, about 48% were seen once, and the ten largest hold approximately 40%. Sequencing was carried out using blood. The receptors were gathered from an elderly man in good health.

Note on this clonotype: This may arise from a read error, as a much more abundant clone is one base away. The chain recombines TRBV14 with TRBJ2-3, with a tentative D call TRBD1 (5 bases). The CDR3 has 13 amino acids. The germline gives CDR1 SGHDN, CDR2 FVKESK. V was clipped by 4 bases and J by 2 bases, with 7 bases between them. The CDR3 loop reads CASSPQVTDTQYF. The CDR3 region has the DNA TGTGCCAGCAGCCCACAGGTCACAGATACGCAGTATTTT.

As DNA, the CDR3 is TGTGCCAGCAGCTTAGCCCCCCCGACTAGCGGGAGGCGAGCGGGGGACGCGTATTTT. This gives the protein CASSLAPPTSGRRAGDAYF. This chain uses TRBV11-2 with TRBJ2-3; 13 nucleotides line up with TRBD2. This CDR3 is built from 19 residues. From germline, CDR1 is SGHAT and CDR2 FQNNGV. V lost 1 base, J lost 14 bases, and 21 bases stayed unmatched. Complete variable domain (other parts from reference TRBV11-2 and TRBJ2-3): EAGVAQSPRYKIIEKRQSVAFWCNPISGHATLYWYQQILGQGPKLLIQFQNNGVVDDSQLPKDRFSAERLKGVDSTLKIQPAKLEDSAVYLCASSLAPPTSGRRAGDAYFGPGTRLTVL.

The chain carries TRBV10-3 and TRBJ1-1, with 7 bases lining up with TRBD1. This CDR3 spans 14 amino acids. Germline loops: CDR1 ENHRY, CDR2 SYGVKD. The V gene end was trimmed by 0 bases and the J gene end by 8 bases; junction bases not matched to a gene: 6. CDR3 DNA: TGTGCCATCAGTGAGTCTGGGACAGTATACGAAGCTTTCTTT. Protein product: CAISESGTVYEAFF.

V gene TRBV2 combines with J gene TRBJ2-3; D perhaps matches TRBD1 (6 bases). Germline loops: CDR1 SNHLY, CDR2 FYNNEI. The V end was cut by 4 bases, the J end by 14 bases, with 13 bases between. The CDR3 loop spans 11 amino acids. CDR3 nucleotides: TGTGCCAGCAGTGGAAGGGGGTACGCGTATTTT. This translates into CASSGRGYAYF.

The rearrangement joins TRBV6-1 to TRBJ2-4; 10 nucleotides align to TRBD2. The CDR3 runs 17 residues. Germline loops: CDR1 MNHNS, CDR2 SASEGT. Trimming at V came to 4 bases and at J to 2 bases, leaving 8 bases not matched to a gene. CDR3 residues: CASSGMSGRASKNIQYF. CDR3 nucleotides: TGTGCCAGCAGTGGTATGAGCGGGAGGGCCTCCAAAAACATTCAGTACTTC.